The 27 T cell receptor beta chains given below trace back to one sample, sequenced in a study of shared clonotypes between healthy human individuals. Clones were sequenced by immunoSEQ multiplex PCR, and TCRdb holds only the in-frame ones, with some missing. The sample records about 2 million clones, about 95% being singletons. It was CD45RO-negative cells, positively selected for CCR7, that made up naive CD8 cells, with terminally differentiated effector memory CD45RA+ cells excluded. The specimen sequenced was naive CD8+ T cells sorted from blood. The receptor set was obtained from a young man in good health.

The V and J genes are TRBV9 and TRBJ2-3; D ambiguous. The CDR3 length is 15 residues. Germline V gene lookup returns CDR1 SGDLS and CDR2 YYNGEE. With 0 bases removed from V and 4 bases from J, the gap between germline ends came to 12 bases. Here the CDR3 reads CASSVASSAPDTQYF. The CDR3 bases are TGTGCCAGCAGCGTAGCCTCCTCTGCCCCAGATACGCAGTATTTT. The entire variable domain, with the rest obtained from reference TRBV9 and TRBJ2-3, is as follows: DSGVTQTPKHLITATGQRVTLRCSPRSGDLSVYWYQQSLDQGLQFLIQYYNGEERAKGNILERFSAQQFPDLHSELNLSSLELGDSALYFCASSVASSAPDTQYFGPGTRLTVL.

This chain uses TRBV7-9 with TRBJ2-1, with TRBD1 as a possible D gene (6 bases). This CDR3 contains 13 residues. Trimming removed 4 bases from V and 6 bases from J, with 10 bases in between. Germline CDR1 and CDR2: SEHNR and FQNEAQ (reference sequence). CDR3 sequence (DNA): TGTGCCAGCAGCTCCGGGACAATCAATGAGCAGTTCTTC. Translating gives CASSSGTINEQFF.

The chain combines TRBV27 with TRBJ2-5, with D perhaps matching TRBD1 (6 bases). Germline V gene data show CDR1 as MNHEY and CDR2 as SMNVEV (reference sequence). The CDR3 runs 15 residues. V was trimmed by 3 bases and J by 5 bases, leaving 16 bases between them. CDR3 in amino acids: CASSFLGAEGETQYF. The DNA for the CDR3 is TGTGCCAGCAGTTTCTTGGGGGCCGAGGGGGAGACCCAGTACTTC.

The V and J genes are TRBV7-8 and TRBJ2-5, with 10 bases fitting TRBD1. Losses at the gene ends were 5 bases for V and 3 bases for J; bases not matched to a gene: 6. The V gene's germline CDR1 is SGHVS and CDR2 FQNEAQ. The CDR3 runs to 15 residues. The CDR3 loop is CASSPKTGGEETQYF. The CDR3, as DNA: TGTGCCAGCAGCCCCAAGACAGGGGGCGAAGAGACCCAGTACTTC.

V gene TRBV6-6 combines with J gene TRBJ2-2; D possibly corresponds to TRBD1 (6 bases). Germline V gives CDR1 MNHNY, CDR2 SVGAGI (reference sequence). V shed 1 base and J shed 6 bases, with 15 bases lying between them. This CDR3 spans 16 amino acids. In DNA, the CDR3 is TGTGCCAGCAGTTACTTGCGGTTACAGGGTTCCGGGGAGCTGTTTTTT. Translating it yields CASSYLRLQGSGELFF.

CDR3 DNA: TGTGCCAGCAGCCCCAGCCCCACGGGGTTGGAAGAGACCCAGTACTTC. This encodes CASSPSPTGLEETQYF. The genes are TRBV7-8 and TRBJ2-5; D is perhaps TRBD2 (5 bases). The CDR3 spans 16 residues. The germline CDR1 and CDR2 sequences are SGHVS and FQNEAQ. V lost 5 bases, J lost 3 bases, and 19 bases lay in between.

This chain links TRBV15 with TRBJ2-7; D gene unclear. Trimming took 3 bases from V and 5 from J, leaving 8 bases between them. This CDR3 has 12 amino acids. Germline V gene data show CDR1 as LNHNV and CDR2 as YYDKDF (reference sequence). Here the CDR3 DNA reads TGTGCCACCAGCAGCCCCTCTGACGAGCAGTACTTC. This sequence encodes CATSSPSDEQYF.

This clone was seen just once. The chain combines TRBV9 with TRBJ2-3; D tentatively fits TRBD1 or TRBD2 (5 bases each). Between the trimmed V and J ends, which lost 5 bases and 2 bases, there was a span of 15 bases. CDR1 is SGDLS, CDR2 YYNGEE, per germline. This CDR3 is built from 15 residues. The CDR3 is CASRLGTLNTDTQYF. The CDR3 region has the DNA TGTGCCAGCAGACTTGGGACCCTTAACACAGATACGCAGTATTTT.

The CDR3 is CASTEDGELFF. The CDR3 coding sequence is TGCGCCAGCACAGAAGACGGGGAGCTGTTTTTT. This chain uses TRBV10-2 with TRBJ2-2; D not resolved. The CDR3 has 11 residues. V lost 7 bases, J lost 7 bases, and 7 bases lay in between. CDR1 and CDR2 (germline): WSHSY, SAAADI.

The rearrangement links TRBV5-4 to TRBJ2-7, with 10 bases that match TRBD2. Unmatched junction bases numbered 1, after V lost 7 bases and J lost 0 bases. Germline V lookup: CDR1 SGHNT, CDR2 YYREEE (reference sequence). CDR3 length: 13 residues. DNA for the CDR3: TGTGCCAGCGGACTAGCGGCCTCCTACGAGCAGTACTTC. This sequence encodes CASGLAASYEQYF.

CDR3 nucleotides: TGCGCCAGCAGCTCCCTAAGCCGCTCTAGCGAGTCCTACGAGCAGTACTTC. This gives the protein CASSSLSRSSESYEQYF. V gene TRBV5-1 combines with J gene TRBJ2-7, with D possibly TRBD2 on 6 matching bases. There are 17 residues in the CDR3. The V and J ends lost 3 bases and 1 base respectively, with 20 bases between them. Germline V gene lookup returns CDR1 SGHRS and CDR2 YFSETQ.

This clone was observed a single time. This specimen includes other DNA sequences encoding the same CDR3. The chain couples TRBV30 to TRBJ1-5; possibly TRBD1 for D (6 bases). Germline lookup yields CDR1 GTSNPN and CDR2 SVGIG (reference sequence). The CDR3 extends over 14 amino acids. Trimming removed 2 bases from V and 4 bases from J, with 12 bases in between. The CDR3 DNA is TGTGCCTGGAGTCGCGGCCAGGGGAATCAGCCCCAGCATTTT. Translating gives CAWSRGQGNQPQHF.

Turning to this clone: The sample contains more than one DNA sequence encoding this CDR3. The genes are TRBV7-9 and TRBJ2-3; 8 bases line up with TRBD2. The germline V gene encodes CDR1 SEHNR and CDR2 FQNEAQ (reference sequence). CDR3 size: 15 residues. V shed 4 bases, J shed 3 bases, and the junction held 6 bases outside the gene matches. Here the CDR3 reads CASSSVSGGTDTQYF. The CDR3 region has the DNA TGTGCCAGCAGCTCTGTGTCGGGAGGGACAGATACGCAGTATTTT. The variable domain in full, completed from reference TRBV7-9 and TRBJ2-3, reads DTGVSQNPRHKITKRGQNVTFRCDPISEHNRLYWYRQTLGQGPEFLTYFQNEAQLEKSRLLSDRFSAERPKGSFSTLEIQRTEQGDSAMYLCASSSVSGGTDTQYFGPGTRLTVL.

This chain connects TRBV7-9 to TRBJ1-1; TRBD1 agrees at 7 bases. The germline gives CDR1 SEHNR, CDR2 FQNEAQ (reference sequence). V lost 7 bases to trimming and J lost 4 bases; unmatched junction nucleotides: 12. The CDR3 runs to 15 residues. This chain's CDR3 is CASNEPATGSTEAFF. DNA for the CDR3: TGTGCCAGCAACGAACCAGCGACAGGGAGCACTGAAGCTTTCTTT. Full variable domain (remainder filled in from reference TRBV7-9 and TRBJ1-1): DTGVSQNPRHKITKRGQNVTFRCDPISEHNRLYWYRQTLGQGPEFLTYFQNEAQLEKSRLLSDRFSAERPKGSFSTLEIQRTEQGDSAMYLCASNEPATGSTEAFFGQGTRLTVV.

The CDR3 region is CASSTAGQDPINEQFF. In nucleotides, the CDR3 is TGTGCCAGCAGCACCGCCGGACAGGACCCAATCAATGAGCAGTTCTTC. The chain combines TRBV9 with TRBJ2-1, with TRBD1 matching over 7 bases. The CDR3 loop spans 16 amino acids. V was clipped by 4 bases and J by 6 bases; unmatched bases: 13. Looked up from germline, CDR1 is SGDLS and CDR2 is YYNGEE.

The rearrangement uses TRBV4-3 and TRBJ2-1; TRBD2 matches at 8 bases. The length of the CDR3 is 16 residues. Germline CDR1 is LGHNA and CDR2 is YSLEER. V gave up 0 bases and J gave up 4 bases; unmatched junction bases: 5. The CDR3 reads CASSQDPGGAYNEQFF. CDR3 bases: TGCGCCAGCAGCCAAGACCCCGGGGGGGCTTACAATGAGCAGTTCTTC.

The chain joins TRBV2 to TRBJ2-1, with D perhaps matching TRBD1 or TRBD2 (6 bases each). Trimming removed 8 bases at V and 2 bases at J, with 10 bases between. The germline V gene encodes CDR1 SNHLY and CDR2 FYNNEI. This CDR3 region has 13 residues. The DNA for the CDR3 is TGTGCCAGCGGGGGGCCTACCTACAATGAGCAGTTCTTC. This encodes CASGGPTYNEQFF.

This chain connects TRBV19 to TRBJ1-2; D perhaps matches TRBD1 (6 bases). The germline V gene encodes CDR1 LNHDA and CDR2 SQIVND (reference sequence). CDR3 length equals 13 residues. Trimming removed 6 bases at V and 5 bases at J, with 13 bases between. The CDR3 loop reads CASSQLGQYGYTF. Written as DNA, the CDR3 is TGTGCCAGTAGCCAACTTGGACAGTATGGCTACACCTTC.

The V and J genes are TRBV4-3 and TRBJ2-1, with no clear D. V was clipped by 0 bases and J by 5 bases, with 8 bases between them. CDR1 is LGHNA, CDR2 YSLEER, per germline. The CDR3 runs 14 residues. The CDR3 DNA sequence: TGCGCCAGCAGCCAAGATTTGAGGAACAATGAGCAGTTCTTC. Protein product: CASSQDLRNNEQFF.

In regard to this clone: The sample contains more than one DNA sequence encoding this CDR3. The chain employs TRBV4-3 and TRBJ2-2; 14 nucleotides match TRBD2. Germline V gene lookup returns CDR1 LGHNA and CDR2 YSLEER. The CDR3 is made up of 16 amino acids. The trim removed 3 bases at V and 5 bases at J, leaving 2 bases unmatched. CDR3 in DNA: TGCGCCAGCAGCCAGGGGACTAGCGGGAGAACCGGGGAGCTGTTTTTT. Encoded protein: CASSQGTSGRTGELFF.

The gene calls are TRBV4-1 and TRBJ2-5; weak D call: TRBD2 (5 bases). The CDR3 runs to 15 residues. Germline V gene data show CDR1 as MGHRA and CDR2 as YSYEKL. Trimming removed 1 base from V and 3 bases from J, with 12 bases in between. For the CDR3, the DNA is TGCGCCAGCAGCCAAGTTCACGGGGATAAAGAGACCCAGTACTTC. Residues: CASSQVHGDKETQYF.

The rearrangement joins TRBV6-1 to TRBJ2-7, with 7 nucleotides matching TRBD2. CDR3 length: 14 residues. J was trimmed by 0 bases and V by 3 bases; bases with no gene match: 2. From germline, CDR1 is MNHNS and CDR2 SASEGT. The CDR3 nucleotides read TGTGCCAGCAGTGAGCGGGACTACTCCTACGAGCAGTACTTC. It encodes CASSERDYSYEQYF.

The chain recombines TRBV27 with TRBJ1-1; D remains ambiguous. With 6 bases removed from V and 5 bases from J, the gap between germline ends came to 19 bases. This CDR3 contains 15 residues. Germline V CDR1 and CDR2: MNHEY, SMNVEV (reference sequence). CDR3 residues: CASRDFTAGGTEAFF. CDR3 nucleotide sequence: TGTGCCAGCAGGGACTTCACGGCAGGCGGGACTGAAGCTTTCTTT.

The chain recombines TRBV9 with TRBJ2-2; D remains unclear. This CDR3 has 16 amino acids. V lost 4 bases, J lost 3 bases, and 16 bases lay in between. Germline CDR1 reads SGDLS; CDR2 reads YYNGEE. The CDR3 coding sequence is TGTGCCAGCAGCCCACCCCAGGAACCGGACACCGGGGAGCTGTTTTTT. Translated: CASSPPQEPDTGELFF.

This clone was seen just once. The chain combines TRBV4-1 with TRBJ2-5; 11 bases align to TRBD2. Germline V CDR1 and CDR2: MGHRA, YSYEKL. V shed 0 bases, J shed 4 bases, and the junction held 7 bases outside the gene matches. The CDR3 has 17 amino acids. CDR3 coding DNA: TGCGCCAGCAGCCAAGATGGAGTAGCGGGGGGGCGAGAGACCCAGTACTTC. Amino acids: CASSQDGVAGGRETQYF.

This clone was detected once. The gene calls are TRBV5-4 and TRBJ2-3; TRBD2 agrees at 11 bases. V trimming: 0 bases; J trimming: 4 bases; junction bases outside the gene matches: 7. The CDR3 covers 17 residues. Germline V lookup: CDR1 SGHNT, CDR2 YYREEE (reference sequence). CDR3 residues: CASSLAGTSGLADTQYF. Written as DNA, the CDR3 is TGTGCCAGCAGCTTGGCAGGGACTAGCGGACTCGCAGATACGCAGTATTTT. Variable domain in full (rest from reference TRBV5-4 and TRBJ2-3): ETGVTQSPTHLIKTRGQQVTLRCSSQSGHNTVSWYQQALGQGPQFIFQYYREEENGRGNFPPRFSGLQFPNYSSELNVNALELDDSALYLCASSLAGTSGLADTQYFGPGTRLTVL.

The chain carries TRBV7-9 and TRBJ2-1, with D possibly being TRBD1 (5 bases). V was shortened by 1 base and J by 4 bases, with 14 bases between the two germline ends. The CDR3 is 16 amino acids. Germline values: CDR1 SEHNR, CDR2 FQNEAQ (reference sequence). The DNA for the CDR3 is TGTGCCAGCAGCTTAGTTGCAGGGAAAGGATACAATGAGCAGTTCTTC. Translation: CASSLVAGKGYNEQFF.